A single T cell receptor (beta chain) is shown here with its context. This entry comes from a study of blood T cell repertoires in COVID-19. Generated by immunoSEQ multiplex PCR, the TCRdb table keeps only in-frame clones and is missing some. The sample contains about 260,000 clones, around 90% of which appear only once. Participants' own reports of clinical history determined their cohort assignment. This CDR3 is built from 16 residues. V was clipped by 6 bases and J by 2 bases; unmatched bases: 7. In germline, CDR1 is MNHEY, CDR2 SMNVEV (reference sequence). The TCR sequence derives from a woman aged 45-60 years who had recovered from COVID-19. Material for sequencing was PBMCs or T cells enriched from blood (not recorded which). The chain recombines TRBV27 with TRBJ2-5; 12 bases are a match to TRBD1. The CDR3 DNA sequence: TGTGCCAGCAGCCGGGACAGGGGGCTATTACAAGAGACCCAGTACTTC. Translated, it gives CASSRDRGLLQETQYF.